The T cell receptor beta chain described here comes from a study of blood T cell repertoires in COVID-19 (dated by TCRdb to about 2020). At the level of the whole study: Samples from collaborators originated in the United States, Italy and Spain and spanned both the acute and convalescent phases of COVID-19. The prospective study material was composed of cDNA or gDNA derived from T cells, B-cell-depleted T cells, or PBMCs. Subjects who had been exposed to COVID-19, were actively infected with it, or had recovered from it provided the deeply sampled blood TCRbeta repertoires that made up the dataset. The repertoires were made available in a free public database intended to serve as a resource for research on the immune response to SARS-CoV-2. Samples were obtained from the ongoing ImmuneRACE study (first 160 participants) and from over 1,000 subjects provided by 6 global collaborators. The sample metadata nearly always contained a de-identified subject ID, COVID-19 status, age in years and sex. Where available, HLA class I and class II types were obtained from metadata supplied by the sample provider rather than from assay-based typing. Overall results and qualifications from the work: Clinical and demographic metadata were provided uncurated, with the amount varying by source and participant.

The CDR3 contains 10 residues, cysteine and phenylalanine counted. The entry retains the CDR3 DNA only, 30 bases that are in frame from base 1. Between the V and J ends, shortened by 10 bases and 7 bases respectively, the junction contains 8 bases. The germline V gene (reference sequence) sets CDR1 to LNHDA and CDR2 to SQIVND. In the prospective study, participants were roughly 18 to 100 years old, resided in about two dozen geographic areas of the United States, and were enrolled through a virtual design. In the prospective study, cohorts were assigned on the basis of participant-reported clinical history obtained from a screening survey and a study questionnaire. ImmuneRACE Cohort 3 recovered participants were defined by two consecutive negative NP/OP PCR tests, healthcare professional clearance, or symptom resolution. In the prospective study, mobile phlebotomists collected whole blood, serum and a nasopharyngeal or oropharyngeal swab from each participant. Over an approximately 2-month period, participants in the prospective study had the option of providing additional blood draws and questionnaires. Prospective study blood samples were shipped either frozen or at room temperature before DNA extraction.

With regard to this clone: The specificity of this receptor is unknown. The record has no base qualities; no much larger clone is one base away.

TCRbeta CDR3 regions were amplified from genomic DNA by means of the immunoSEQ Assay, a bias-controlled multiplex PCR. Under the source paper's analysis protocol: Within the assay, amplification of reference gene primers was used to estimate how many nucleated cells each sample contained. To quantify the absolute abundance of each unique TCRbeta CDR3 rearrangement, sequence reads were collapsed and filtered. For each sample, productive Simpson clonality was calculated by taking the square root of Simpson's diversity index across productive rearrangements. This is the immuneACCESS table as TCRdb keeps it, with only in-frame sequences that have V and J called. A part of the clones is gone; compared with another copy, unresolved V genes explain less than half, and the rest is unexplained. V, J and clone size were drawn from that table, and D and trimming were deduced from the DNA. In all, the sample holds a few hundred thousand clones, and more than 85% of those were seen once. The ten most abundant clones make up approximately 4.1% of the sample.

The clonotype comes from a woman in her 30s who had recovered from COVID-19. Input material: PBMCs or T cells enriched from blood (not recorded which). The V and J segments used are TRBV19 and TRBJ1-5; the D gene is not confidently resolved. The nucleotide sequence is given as TGTGCCAAGAAGCAACAGCCCCAGCATTTT. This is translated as CAKKQQPQHF.